Shown below are 13 T cell receptor beta chains from a single sample sequenced in a study of T-cell memory formation after mild COVID-19. TCRdb independently ran MiXCR on the 5' RACE reads; one entry per CDR3 protein. The sample holds 210,000 or so distinct CDR3 sequences, 10% seen once. The sequenced material came from PBMCs or a T cell subset sorted from them (not recorded which). The receptors shown here come from a man between 18 and 29 years old who had mild COVID-19 (a few samples of this study predate the infection). Cell type and time point are not known.

There are a few counts of this clonotype. This chain joins TRBV6-5 and TRBJ2-5; TRBD1 agrees at 7 bases. Germline V CDR1 and CDR2: MNHEY, SVGAGI. After removal of 6 bases from V and 2 bases from J, the junction contained 6 bases not matched to a gene. This CDR3 region has 14 residues. CDR3 DNA: TGTGCCAGCAGAAGGGGGCAGGGACAAGAGACCCAGTACTTC. The encoded protein is CASRRGQGQETQYF.

In this sample, this clonotype turned up a few times. CDR3 amino acids: CASSPGTETNYGYTF. CDR3 nucleotides: TGTGCCAGCTCACCGGGTACCGAAACTAACTATGGCTACACCTTC. V and J are TRBV18 and TRBJ1-2; no clear D. V shed 3 bases and J shed 0 bases, with 11 bases lying between them. This CDR3 region has 15 residues. CDR1 KGHSH and CDR2 LQKENI come from the germline V gene.

This clonotype was counted at least ten times. This rearrangement joins TRBV11-2 to TRBJ1-2; D gene uncertain. CDR3 length equals 14 residues. V was shortened by 1 base and J by 0 bases, with 6 bases between the two germline ends. Germline V gene data show CDR1 as SGHAT and CDR2 as FQNNGV. CDR3 protein: CASSLGLANYGYTF. CDR3 nucleotide sequence: TGTGCCAGCAGCTTAGGTCTGGCTAACTATGGCTACACCTTC.

This clonotype was seen a few times. The gene calls are TRBV10-3 and TRBJ2-2; the D call may be TRBD1 or TRBD2 (5 bases each). Germline V CDR1 and CDR2: ENHRY, SYGVKD. Trimming took off 9 bases at V and 0 bases at J, with 11 bases between the two ends. The CDR3 runs 14 residues. The CDR3 DNA reads TGTGCCATTCCCCGGGGCCCGAACACCGGGGAGCTGTTTTTT. It codes for CAIPRGPNTGELFF.

The V gene is TRBV6-2 or TRBV6-3, the J gene TRBJ2-3, with TRBD2 matching 11 bases. V lost 6 bases to trimming and J lost 4 bases; unmatched junction nucleotides: 6. The CDR3 consists of 15 residues. Germline CDR1 MNHEY, CDR2 SVGEGT. CDR3 DNA sequence: TGTGCCAGCAGCCCCGGGACTAGCGGATCAGATACGCAGTATTTT. As protein: CASSPGTSGSDTQYF.

The chain combines TRBV7-3 with TRBJ1-2; 8 bases align to TRBD1. The CDR3 covers 15 residues. J was trimmed by 4 bases and V by 2 bases; bases with no gene match: 6. CDR1 and CDR2 (germline): SGHTA, FQGTGA. The CDR3 DNA reads as TGTGCCAGCAGCTTAGCCGGGACAGGCCTCTATGGCTACACCTTC. Protein product: CASSLAGTGLYGYTF. Full variable domain (remainder filled in from reference TRBV7-3 and TRBJ1-2): GAGVSQTPSNKVTEKGKYVELRCDPISGHTALYWYRQSLGQGPEFLIYFQGTGAADDSGLPNDRFFAVRPEGSVSTLKIQRTERGDSAVYLCASSLAGTGLYGYTFGSGTRLTVV.

The J gene is TRBJ1-6, the V gene TRBV15; D is perhaps TRBD1 (6 bases). V shed 6 bases and J shed 10 bases, with 10 bases lying between them. Germline-derived CDR1 and CDR2 are LNHNV and YYDKDF (reference sequence). The CDR3 has 12 amino acids. The CDR3 loop is CATRSQGSPLHF. CDR3 nucleotides: TGTGCCACCAGGTCACAGGGCTCACCCCTCCACTTT.

This clonotype was recorded a few times. The chain couples TRBV20-1 to TRBJ1-4; D is ambiguous. The CDR3 is 15 residues long. Germline assignment: CDR1 DFQATT and CDR2 SNEGSKA (reference sequence). Trimming removed 3 bases at V and 4 bases at J, with 15 bases between. CDR3 in amino acids: CSASDEHRVNEKLFF. The CDR3 nucleotides are TGCAGTGCTAGTGATGAGCATCGGGTTAATGAAAAACTGTTTTTT.

This clonotype has more than one count but fewer than ten. The V gene is TRBV7-8, the J gene TRBJ1-1; D call uncertain. Trimming pared 2 bases from V and 4 bases from J, leaving 5 bases between. The CDR3 length is 12 residues. Germline CDR1 SGHVS, CDR2 FQNEAQ. The CDR3 spells CASSLRVTEAFF. Written as DNA, the CDR3 is TGTGCCAGCAGCTTACGGGTCACTGAAGCTTTCTTT.

This clonotype was seen many times. This sequence joins TRBV7-2 and TRBJ1-5; D is unresolved. From germline, CDR1 is SGHTA and CDR2 FQGNSA. Trimming took off 5 bases at V and 5 bases at J, with 10 bases between the two ends. The CDR3 runs to 13 residues. Written as DNA, the CDR3 is TGTGCCAGCAGCGGGTTGATGGATCAGCCCCAGCATTTT. It yields the protein CASSGLMDQPQHF.

This clonotype was seen a few times. The chain employs TRBV6-1 and TRBJ1-6; D call uncertain. Germline CDR1 is MNHNS and CDR2 is SASEGT. Trimming stripped 3 bases from V and 17 bases from J, with 17 bases between. The CDR3 covers 13 residues. The CDR3 loop is CASSDWKSLLFHF. Written as DNA, the CDR3 is TGTGCCAGCAGTGACTGGAAGTCGCTCCTATTCCACTTT.

This clonotype has more than one count but fewer than ten. The chain employs TRBV5-1 and TRBJ2-1, with TRBD2 identical over 9 bases. Germline V lookup: CDR1 SGHRS, CDR2 YFSETQ. CDR3 length: 15 amino acids. The trim removed 3 bases at V and 12 bases at J, leaving 13 bases unmatched. Written as DNA, the CDR3 is TGCGCCAGCAGCTCAGATAGCGGGGGCTCTGGGATGCAGTTCTTC. Translation gives CASSSDSGGSGMQFF.

V is TRBV20-1 and J is TRBJ1-1; possibly TRBD1 for D (6 bases). The CDR3 spans 14 residues. V lost 5 bases to trimming and J lost 1 base, with 14 bases between them. The germline gives CDR1 DFQATT, CDR2 SNEGSKA (reference sequence). The CDR3, as DNA: TGCAGTGCTGTCCTGGGGGGGCCGAACACTGAAGCTTTCTTT. It translates to CSAVLGGPNTEAFF.